This T cell receptor beta chain is from a study of regulatory T cells in long-lasting Graves disease. Building the TCR beta libraries relied on iRepertoire HTBI primers, and CDR3 regions underwent Arm-PCR. TCRdb reprocessed the multiplex PCR reads via MiXCR and lists one record per CDR3 protein. Among about 470,000 distinct CDR3 sequences listed, about 15% were seen once. This clonotype was observed a handful of times. Its antigen is undetermined. Points from the study as a whole: Among the persistent patients, 2,500 to 3,000 public clonotypes were shared, more than the 850 to 1,000 shared among new patients.

V was pared by 6 bases and J by 4 bases, with 10 bases of the junction left unmatched. Germline V gene sequence: CDR1 PRHDT, CDR2 FYEKMQ (reference sequence). The CDR3 sequence is 15 residues long. Time point indicated: newly diagnosed GD, antithyroid drugs for less than 3 months. PBMCs provided the RNA from which the TCR library was made. These same data were also listed under a study on T cells in Graves' hyperthyroidism and ophthalmopathy. That paper states: With a duration under 2 months, the hyperthyroidism was newly diagnosed in patients aged 18 to 65.

V is TRBV13 and J is TRBJ2-5, with 8 bases fitting TRBD2. The specimen comprised peripheral blood mononuclear cells (PBMCs), sampled at new diagnosis, from a patient treated with antithyroid drugs. The receptor comes from a woman aged 30 to 39 with Graves disease. CDR3 sequence: CASSSLEREIETQYF. Here the CDR3 DNA reads TGTGCCAGCAGTTCGCTCGAGCGGGAGATAGAGACCCAGTACTTC. The whole variable domain, remainder taken from reference TRBV13 and TRBJ2-5, is AAGVIQSPRHLIKEKRETATLKCYPIPRHDTVYWYQQGPGQDPQFLISFYEKMQSDKGSIPDRFSAQQFSDYHSELNMSSLELGDSALYFCASSSLEREIETQYFGPGTRLLVL.